This T cell receptor beta chain was recorded in a study of cytomegalovirus exposure and HLA in healthy donors. Overall study results and limits: Researchers reported in a later analysis that a missense DCLRE1C variant was tied to TCR beta V- and J-gene trimming. In the analysis, some V segments, TRBV6-2 and TRBV6-3 included, were excluded as indistinguishable. In vitro experiments confirmed that a few CMV-associated chains were specific for CMV antigens.

Turning to this clone: Its antigen is currently unknown.

Germline CDR1 reads SGHRS; CDR2 reads YFSETQ. The ends were cut back, 7 bases at V and 1 base at J, with 16 bases in the middle. This CDR3 is built from 15 residues. With 60 Vbeta and 13 Jbeta primers, the PCR was carried out. Generated by immunoSEQ multiplex PCR, the TCRdb table keeps only in-frame clones and is missing some. Counted here are some 130,000 clones, approximately 79% occurring once; the ten biggest clones make up approximately 1%. This sequence joins TRBV5-1 and TRBJ2-3, with D possibly matching TRBD1 (5 bases). The receptor was derived from a man younger than 35 in good health and CMV-seronegative. Sequencing used PBMCs. CDR3 protein: CASRAQGKGTDTQYF. CDR3 sequence (DNA): TGCGCCAGCCGGGCCCAGGGAAAGGGCACAGATACGCAGTATTTT.